These T cell receptor beta chains were read from a single sample in a study of T cells after yellow fever vaccination. MiXCR, applied by TCRdb to the 5' RACE reads, yields one record per CDR3 protein. The data show some 200,000 distinct CDR3 sequences, 8% to 13% seen once. The source material was CD8+ T cells sorted from PBMCs, sampled 15 days after the yellow fever booster vaccination. The receptors here all came from a man in his late teens or twenties who received the YFV17D yellow fever vaccine. Both conserved end residues are part of each CDR3. A D gene is named only where the DNA matches it firmly. Only part of the rows carry a size: once, few, many, or a class if the clone is expanded.

v_call	d_call	j_call	clone_size	cdr3_length	cdr3_nt	cdr3_aa
TRBV14	-	TRBJ2-5	few	14	TGTGCCAGCAGCCAAGATACAGATCAAGAGACCCAGTACTTC	CASSQDTDQETQYF
TRBV7-9	-	TRBJ2-1	-	15	TGTGCCAGCAGCTTCCGGCAGACGAATCCAAATGAGCAGTTCTTC	CASSFRQTNPNEQFF
TRBV7-2	-	TRBJ2-5	few	13	TGTGCCAGCAGCCCAACAGGGTCGGAGACCCAGTACTTC	CASSPTGSETQYF
TRBV6-4	-	TRBJ2-3	-	15	TGTGCCAGCAGTGACGGGGGTGAGAGCACAGATACGCAGTATTTT	CASSDGGESTDTQYF
TRBV2	TRBD2	TRBJ2-7	-	14	TGTGCCAGCAGTGAAACTAGCGGGGGTTTGGAGCAGTACTTC	CASSETSGGLEQYF
TRBV7-2	TRBD1	TRBJ2-7	-	15	TGTGCCAGCAGCCCAAACCGGGACAGGGGGCGCGAGCAGTACTTC	CASSPNRDRGREQYF
TRBV7-9	-	TRBJ2-1	few	16	TGTGCCAGCAGCTTAGGAAGGCAGAGCTCCTACAATGAGCAGTTCTTC	CASSLGRQSSYNEQFF
TRBV7-6	-	TRBJ1-1	many	15	TGTGCCAGCAGCTTAGGCTCCACAGGTAGCACTGAAGCTTTCTTT	CASSLGSTGSTEAFF
TRBV28	-	TRBJ2-1	few	14	TGTGCCAGCACCAACAGGGCCCCCTACAATGAGCAGTTCTTC	CASTNRAPYNEQFF
TRBV5-1	-	TRBJ2-1	many	14	TGCGCCAGCAGCTTGTCGGGGGCGGGTGTTGAGCAGTTCTTC	CASSLSGAGVEQFF
TRBV30	-	TRBJ2-3	-	16	TGTGCCTGGGACATCCTTCGGGGGCTGAGGACAGATACGCAGTATTTT	CAWDILRGLRTDTQYF
TRBV12-3/TRBV12-4	-	TRBJ2-7	-	12	TGTGCCAGCAGTTCGGGACTCTACGAGCAGTACTTC	CASSSGLYEQYF
TRBV29-1	-	TRBJ1-1	-	11	TGCAGCGTTCTCGACGGGACTGAAGCTTTCTTT	CSVLDGTEAFF
TRBV12-3/TRBV12-4	-	TRBJ2-5	once	18	TGTGCCAGCAGTTTAGGGGCGAGTAATTCGGGTTTCCAAGAGACCCAGTACTTC	CASSLGASNSGFQETQYF
TRBV13	-	TRBJ2-1	few	15	TGTGCCAGCAGCCCGGGACCCGGGGCGTACAATGAGCAGTTCTTC	CASSPGPGAYNEQFF
TRBV4-1	-	TRBJ2-5	many	14	TGCGCCAGCAGCCAAGGACGGTTCCAAGAGACCCAGTACTTC	CASSQGRFQETQYF
TRBV29-1	TRBD2	TRBJ2-5	few	13	TGCAGCGCTCTAGCGGGGGCCCCTTACACCCAGTACTTC	CSALAGAPYTQYF
TRBV28	-	TRBJ2-2	-	14	TGTGCCAGCAGGCAGGGAACCTACACCGGGGAGCTGTTTTTT	CASRQGTYTGELFF
TRBV7-9	TRBD1	TRBJ1-4	few	16	TGTGCCAGCAGCCCGTGGGACAGCCTATCTAATGAAAAACTGTTTTTT	CASSPWDSLSNEKLFF
TRBV20-1	-	TRBJ2-7	many	13	TGCAGTGCGGTGGGGGCGACCTCCTACGAGCAGTACTTC	CSAVGATSYEQYF
TRBV5-1	TRBD2	TRBJ2-3	-	18	TGCGCCAGCAGCCCATTTGGACTAGCGGGCATGGGGGCAGATACGCAGTATTTT	CASSPFGLAGMGADTQYF
TRBV4-3	-	TRBJ2-3	-	13	TGCGCCAGCAGCCCAGGGGCCGGGACTCTGCAGTATTTT	CASSPGAGTLQYF
TRBV12-3/TRBV12-4	-	TRBJ1-2	few	13	TGTGCCAGCAGTTTAGGGCCTTACTATGGCTACACCTTC	CASSLGPYYGYTF
TRBV11-2	TRBD1	TRBJ2-3	few	17	TGTGCCAGCAGCCAGGGGACAGGGGGAACGCTCACAGATACGCAGTATTTT	CASSQGTGGTLTDTQYF
TRBV7-9	-	TRBJ1-2	-	13	TGTGCCAGCAGCACCGCAGGGTTCTATGGCTACACCTTC	CASSTAGFYGYTF
TRBV2	TRBD1	TRBJ2-7	many	14	TGTGCCAGCAGTGGGACAGGTAGAACCTACGAGCAGTACTTC	CASSGTGRTYEQYF
TRBV6-2/TRBV6-3	-	TRBJ2-1	-	11	TGTGCCAGCAGTTACCCGACTGAGCAGTTCTTC	CASSYPTEQFF
TRBV14	-	TRBJ2-2	many	15	TGTGCCAGCAGCCAAGATCATTCGTCCGGCGGGGAGCTGTTTTTT	CASSQDHSSGGELFF
TRBV6-2/TRBV6-3	-	TRBJ2-2	few	11	TGTGCCAGCAGTTACATGCGGGAGCTGTTTTTT	CASSYMRELFF
TRBV27	TRBD2	TRBJ2-3	-	15	TGTGCCAGCAGTTGGGGGACCGGGGGGAGAAATACGCAGTATTTT	CASSWGTGGRNTQYF
TRBV7-9	-	TRBJ2-2	many	16	TGTGCCAGCAGCCTCCCCCCGCGTAGGAACACCGGGGAGCTGTTTTTT	CASSLPPRRNTGELFF
TRBV29-1	-	TRBJ1-1	few	11	TGCAGCGTTGAACTCAAACTTCAAGCTTTCTTT	CSVELKLQAFF
TRBV6-5	-	TRBJ1-1	-	15	TGTGCCAGCAGTTACTCGAGGACTATGAACACTGAAGCTTTCTTT	CASSYSRTMNTEAFF
TRBV12-3/TRBV12-4	-	TRBJ1-1	many	14	TGTGCCAGCAGCTCAACAGCGATGAACACTGAAGCTTTCTTT	CASSSTAMNTEAFF
TRBV12-3/TRBV12-4	-	TRBJ1-2	-	15	TGTGCCAGCAGTTTAGGGCGGGTCATAACCTATGGCTACACCTTC	CASSLGRVITYGYTF
TRBV28	TRBD1	TRBJ2-3	few	15	TGTGCCAGCAGTTTTGACGGACAGGGGCCAGATACGCAGTATTTT	CASSFDGQGPDTQYF
TRBV12-3/TRBV12-4	-	TRBJ1-5	few	15	TGTGCCAGCACGGATACCCTGAGCAACAATCAGCCCCAGCATTTT	CASTDTLSNNQPQHF
TRBV2	-	TRBJ2-5	-	10	TGTGCCAGCGTAGGAGAGACCCAGTACTTC	CASVGETQYF
TRBV28	-	TRBJ1-3	few	14	TGTGCCAGCAGTTGGCAGGTCTCTGGAAACACCATATATTTT	CASSWQVSGNTIYF
TRBV4-2	-	TRBJ2-5	-	17	TGTGCCAGCAGCCAAGAGTTGAACAGGGACGGACGAGAGACCCAGTACTTC	CASSQELNRDGRETQYF
TRBV5-6	TRBD2	TRBJ2-1	-	16	TGTGCCAGCAGCTTGATGGGATTTAGCGGGGGGAGTGAGCAGTTCTTC	CASSLMGFSGGSEQFF
TRBV7-9	-	TRBJ1-1	-	14	TGTGCCAGCAGCTTAAGCCGGGAACACACTGAAGCTTTCTTT	CASSLSREHTEAFF
TRBV9	TRBD2	TRBJ2-1	-	15	TGTGCCAGCAGCGTAGGGGGGGGTACATACAATGAGCAGTTCTTC	CASSVGGGTYNEQFF
TRBV4-1	-	TRBJ1-6	-	15	TGCGCCAGCAGCCAAGAAACACAGGGCGATTCACCCCTCCACTTT	CASSQETQGDSPLHF
TRBV13	TRBD1	TRBJ1-2	-	14	TGTGCCAGCAGCTGGACAGGAGTTAACTATGGCTACACCTTC	CASSWTGVNYGYTF
TRBV12-3/TRBV12-4	-	TRBJ1-4	-	15	TGTGCCAGCAGTTTACCGGGATCCGACCTAGGGAAACTGTTTTTT	CASSLPGSDLGKLFF
TRBV7-9	-	TRBJ2-3	few	16	TGTGCCAGCAGCTTAGGTCGGGAGTCTAGCACAGATACGCAGTATTTT	CASSLGRESSTDTQYF
TRBV4-3	-	TRBJ2-5	few	15	TGCGCCAGCAGCCCCAAAGGGGGGCCGGGAGGGACCCAGTACTTC	CASSPKGGPGGTQYF
TRBV30	TRBD1	TRBJ1-1	-	14	TGTGCCGCCGACGGGACAGGGGGTGACACTGAAGCTTTCTTT	CAADGTGGDTEAFF
TRBV4-2	-	TRBJ2-6	few	16	TGTGCCAGCAGCCGACGGAGGGTCTCTGGGGCCAACGTCCTGACTTTC	CASSRRRVSGANVLTF
TRBV7-2	TRBD1	TRBJ2-1	many	19	TGTGCCAGCAGCTTCCCGGGACAGGGGGGTCTCGGGTCCTACAATGAGCAGTTCTTC	CASSFPGQGGLGSYNEQFF
TRBV7-9	-	TRBJ1-6	-	16	TGTGCCAGCAGCCCTACAGGGTTCTCCTATAATTCACCCCTCCACTTT	CASSPTGFSYNSPLHF
TRBV20-1	-	TRBJ1-1	-	16	TGCAGTGCTAGATCTCCTCAGGTGACTACGAACACTGAAGCTTTCTTT	CSARSPQVTTNTEAFF
TRBV29-1	-	TRBJ2-6	-	13	TGCAGCGTTCGTGCCGGGGGCGGGGGCGTCCTGACTTTC	CSVRAGGGGVLTF
TRBV7-2	-	TRBJ1-5	few	15	TGTGCCAGCAGCTTTGGGGGGACTAGCAATCAGCCCCAGCATTTT	CASSFGGTSNQPQHF
TRBV4-2	TRBD1	TRBJ2-5	-	16	TGTGCCAGCAGCCTCGGGGCACAGGGGGCCTGGGAGACCCAGTACTTC	CASSLGAQGAWETQYF
TRBV10-3	TRBD2	TRBJ2-7	-	14	TGTGCCATCGGTAGCGGGGGGAACTCCTACGAGCAGTACTTC	CAIGSGGNSYEQYF